This T cell receptor beta chain was identified in a study of blood T cell repertoires in COVID-19. Study-wide context: Sites in the United States, Italy and Spain provided acute and convalescent COVID-19 samples. T cells, B-cell-depleted T cells, or PBMCs provided the cDNA or gDNA that served as material.

Authors' methods: Reference gene primer amplification in the assay estimated nucleated cell counts. Repertoires were generated with immunoSEQ multiplex PCR, while TCRdb's copy carries only in-frame clones and drops some. Clone size and V and J calls were adopted from that table, with D and trimming inferred from the DNA. Of about 180,000 clones listed, about 83% are singletons. Germline lookup yields CDR1 MNHEY and CDR2 SVGAGI. V lost 5 bases and J 1 base, leaving 12 bases between the germline ends. The CDR3 sequence is 14 residues long. All enrollees were about 18 to 89 years old and from 24 US areas.

This receptor was obtained from a young woman who had recovered from COVID-19. Sequenced material: PBMCs or T cells enriched from blood (not recorded which). This sequence joins TRBV6-5 and TRBJ2-7; perhaps TRBD1 as D (6 bases). CDR3: CASSHRDTSYEQYF. The CDR3 DNA reads as TGTGCCAGCAGTCACCGGGACACGTCCTACGAGCAGTACTTC.